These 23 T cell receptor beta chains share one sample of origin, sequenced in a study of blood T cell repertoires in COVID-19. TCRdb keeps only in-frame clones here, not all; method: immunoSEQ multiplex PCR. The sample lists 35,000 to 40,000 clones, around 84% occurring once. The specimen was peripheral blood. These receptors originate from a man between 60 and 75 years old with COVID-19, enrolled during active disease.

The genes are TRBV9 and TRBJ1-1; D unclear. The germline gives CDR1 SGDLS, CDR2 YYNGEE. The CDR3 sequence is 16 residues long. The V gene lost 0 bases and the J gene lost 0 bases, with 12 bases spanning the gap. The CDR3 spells CASSVASTAVNTEAFF. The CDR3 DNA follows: TGTGCCAGCAGCGTAGCTTCGACGGCGGTGAACACTGAAGCTTTCTTT.

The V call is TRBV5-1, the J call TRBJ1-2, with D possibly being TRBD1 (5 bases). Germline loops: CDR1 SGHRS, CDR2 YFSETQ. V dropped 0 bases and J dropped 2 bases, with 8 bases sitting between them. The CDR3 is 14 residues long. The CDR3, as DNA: TGCGCCAGCAGCTTGGACGGGGGAAACTATGGCTACACCTTC. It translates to CASSLDGGNYGYTF.

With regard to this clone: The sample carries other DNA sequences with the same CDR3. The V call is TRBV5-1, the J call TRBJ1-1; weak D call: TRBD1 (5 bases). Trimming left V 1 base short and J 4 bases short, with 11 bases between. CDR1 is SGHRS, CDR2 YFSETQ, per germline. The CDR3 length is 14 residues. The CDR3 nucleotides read TGCGCCAGCAGCTTGCCCGCAAGGGGCACTGAAGCTTTCTTT. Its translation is CASSLPARGTEAFF. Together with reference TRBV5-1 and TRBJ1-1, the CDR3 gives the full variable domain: KAGVTQTPRYLIKTRGQQVTLSCSPISGHRSVSWYQQTPGQGLQFLFEYFSETQRNKGNFPGRFSGRQFSNSRSEMNVSTLELGDSALYLCASSLPARGTEAFFGQGTRLTVV.

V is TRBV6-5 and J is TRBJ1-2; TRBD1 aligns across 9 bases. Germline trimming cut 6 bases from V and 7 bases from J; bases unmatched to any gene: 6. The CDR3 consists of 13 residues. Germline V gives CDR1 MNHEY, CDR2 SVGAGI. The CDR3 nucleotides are TGTGCCAGCAGCGCGGGACAGGGAAGTGGCTACACCTTC. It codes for CASSAGQGSGYTF.

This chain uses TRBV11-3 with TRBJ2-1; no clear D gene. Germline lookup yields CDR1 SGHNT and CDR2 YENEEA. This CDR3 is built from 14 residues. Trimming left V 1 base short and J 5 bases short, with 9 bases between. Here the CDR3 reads CASSLAGLNNEQFF. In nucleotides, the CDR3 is TGTGCCAGCAGCTTAGCCGGGTTGAACAATGAGCAGTTCTTC.

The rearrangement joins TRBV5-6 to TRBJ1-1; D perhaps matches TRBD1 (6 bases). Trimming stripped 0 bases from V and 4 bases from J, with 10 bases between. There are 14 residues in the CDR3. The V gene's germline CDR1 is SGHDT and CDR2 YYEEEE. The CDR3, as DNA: TGTGCCAGCAGCTTGGCAGGGGCGGTCACTGAAGCTTTCTTT. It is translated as CASSLAGAVTEAFF. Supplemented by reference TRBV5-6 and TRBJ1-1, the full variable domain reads DAGVTQSPTHLIKTRGQQVTLRCSPKSGHDTVSWYQQALGQGPQFIFQYYEEEERQRGNFPDRFSGHQFPNYSSELNVNALLLGDSALYLCASSLAGAVTEAFFGQGTRLTVV.

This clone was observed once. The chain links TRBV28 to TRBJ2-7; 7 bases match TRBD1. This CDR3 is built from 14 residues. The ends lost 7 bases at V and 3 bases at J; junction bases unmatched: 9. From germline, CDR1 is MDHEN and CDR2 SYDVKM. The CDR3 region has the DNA TGTGCCAGCATAACATTAGGGGGCGTCTACGAGCAGTACTTC. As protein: CASITLGGVYEQYF. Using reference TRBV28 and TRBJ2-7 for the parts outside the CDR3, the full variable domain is DVKVTQSSRYLVKRTGEKVFLECVQDMDHENMFWYRQDPGLGLRLIYFSYDVKMKEKGDIPEGYSVSREKKERFSLILESASTNQTSMYLCASITLGGVYEQYFGPGTRLTVT.

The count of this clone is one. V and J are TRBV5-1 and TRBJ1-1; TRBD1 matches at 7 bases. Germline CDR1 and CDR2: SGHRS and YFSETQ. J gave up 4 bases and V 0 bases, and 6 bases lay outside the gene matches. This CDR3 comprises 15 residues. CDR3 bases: TGCGCCAGCAGCTTGGAGGGGGCGCGAGCCACTGAAGCTTTCTTT. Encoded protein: CASSLEGARATEAFF.

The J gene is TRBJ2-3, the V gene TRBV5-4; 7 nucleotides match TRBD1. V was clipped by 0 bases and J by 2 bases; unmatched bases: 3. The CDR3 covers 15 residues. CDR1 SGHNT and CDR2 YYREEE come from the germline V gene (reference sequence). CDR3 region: CASSLDRGYTDTQYF. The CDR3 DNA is TGTGCCAGCAGCTTGGACAGGGGATACACAGATACGCAGTATTTT.

Written as DNA, the CDR3 is TGTGCCAGCAGCTTAGATCCGGGTAGCAATCAGCCCCAGCATTTT. Its translation: CASSLDPGSNQPQHF. J is TRBJ1-5 and V is TRBV11-2; D not resolved. CDR1 is SGHAT, CDR2 FQNNGV, per germline. CDR3 size: 15 residues. The V and J ends lost 0 bases and 0 bases respectively, with 6 bases between them.

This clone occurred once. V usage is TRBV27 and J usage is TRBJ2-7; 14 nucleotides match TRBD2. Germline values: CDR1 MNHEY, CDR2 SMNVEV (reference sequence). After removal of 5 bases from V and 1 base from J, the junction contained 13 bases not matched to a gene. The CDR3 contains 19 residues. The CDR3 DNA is TGTGCCAGCAGTGCACAGGGGACTAGCGGGAGTAGGAGGTCCTACGAGCAGTACTTC. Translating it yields CASSAQGTSGSRRSYEQYF.

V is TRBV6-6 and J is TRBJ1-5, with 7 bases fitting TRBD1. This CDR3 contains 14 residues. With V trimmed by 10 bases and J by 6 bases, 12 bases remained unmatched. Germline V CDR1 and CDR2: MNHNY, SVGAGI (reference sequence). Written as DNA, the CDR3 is TGTGCCACCTCAACCGGACAGGCGAGTCAGCCCCAGCATTTT. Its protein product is CATSTGQASQPQHF.

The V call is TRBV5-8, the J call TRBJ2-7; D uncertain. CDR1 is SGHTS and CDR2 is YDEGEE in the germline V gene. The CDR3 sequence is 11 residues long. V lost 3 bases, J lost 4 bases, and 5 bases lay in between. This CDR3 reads CASSSYYEQYF. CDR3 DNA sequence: TGTGCCAGCAGCTCGTATTACGAGCAGTACTTC.

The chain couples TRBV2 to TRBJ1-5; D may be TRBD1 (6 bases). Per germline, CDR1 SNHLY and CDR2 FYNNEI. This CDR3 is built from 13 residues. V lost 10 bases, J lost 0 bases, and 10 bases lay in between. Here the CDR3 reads CATGQYSNQPQHF. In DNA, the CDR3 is TGTGCCACCGGACAGTATAGCAATCAGCCCCAGCATTTT.

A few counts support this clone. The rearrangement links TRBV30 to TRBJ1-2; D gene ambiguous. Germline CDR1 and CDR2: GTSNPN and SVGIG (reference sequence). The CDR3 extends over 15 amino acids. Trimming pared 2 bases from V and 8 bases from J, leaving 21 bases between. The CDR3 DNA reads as TGTGCCTGGAGTCTCGACCCCGGCTGGAGCAGCGGCTACACCTTC. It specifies CAWSLDPGWSSGYTF. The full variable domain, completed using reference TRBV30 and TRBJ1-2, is SQTIHQWPATLVQPVGSPLSLECTVEGTSNPNLYWYRQAAGRGLQLLFYSVGIGQISSEVPQNLSASRPQDRQFILSSKKLLLSDSGFYLCAWSLDPGWSSGYTFGSGTRLTVV.

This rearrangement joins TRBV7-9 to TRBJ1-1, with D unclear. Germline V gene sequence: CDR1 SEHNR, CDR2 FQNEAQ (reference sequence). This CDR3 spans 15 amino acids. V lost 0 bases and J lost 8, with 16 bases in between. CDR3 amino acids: CASSLAEGRRAEAFF. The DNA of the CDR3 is TGTGCCAGCAGCTTAGCTGAGGGTCGCCGGGCAGAAGCTTTCTTT.

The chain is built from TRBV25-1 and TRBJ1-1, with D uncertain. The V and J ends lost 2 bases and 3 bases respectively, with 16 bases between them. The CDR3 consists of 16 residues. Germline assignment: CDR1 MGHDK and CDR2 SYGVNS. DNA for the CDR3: TGTGCCAGCAGTGAACGGTTCGGAGGGCTGGACACTGAAGCTTTCTTT. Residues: CASSERFGGLDTEAFF.

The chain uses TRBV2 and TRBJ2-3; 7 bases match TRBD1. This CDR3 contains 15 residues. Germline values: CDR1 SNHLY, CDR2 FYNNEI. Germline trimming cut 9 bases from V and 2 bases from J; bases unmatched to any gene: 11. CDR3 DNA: TGTGCCAGTGTAAGGGGCCAGGGGGACACAGATACGCAGTATTTT. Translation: CASVRGQGDTDTQYF.

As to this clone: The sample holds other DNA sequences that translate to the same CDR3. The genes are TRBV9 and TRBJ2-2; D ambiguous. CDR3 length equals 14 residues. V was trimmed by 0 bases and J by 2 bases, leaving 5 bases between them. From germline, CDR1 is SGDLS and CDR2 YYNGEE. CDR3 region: CASSVDGNTGELFF. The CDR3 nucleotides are TGTGCCAGCAGCGTAGACGGTAACACCGGGGAGCTGTTTTTT.

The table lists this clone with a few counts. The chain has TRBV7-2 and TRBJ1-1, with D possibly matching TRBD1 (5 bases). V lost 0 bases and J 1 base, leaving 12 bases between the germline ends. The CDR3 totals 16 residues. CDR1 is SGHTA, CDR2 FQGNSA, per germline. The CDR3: CASSLAGGTRNTEAFF. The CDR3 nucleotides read TGTGCCAGCAGCTTAGCCGGGGGTACACGGAACACTGAAGCTTTCTTT.

CDR3 DNA: TGCGCCAGCAGCTTGTTAGGGACAGGGGATTTATACGAGCAGTACTTC. Translation: CASSLLGTGDLYEQYF. The chain couples TRBV5-1 to TRBJ2-7; 10 bases line up with TRBD1. Germline V CDR1 and CDR2: SGHRS, YFSETQ. The CDR3 spans 16 residues. The V and J ends lost 1 base and 4 bases, in that order; junction bases with no gene match: 8.

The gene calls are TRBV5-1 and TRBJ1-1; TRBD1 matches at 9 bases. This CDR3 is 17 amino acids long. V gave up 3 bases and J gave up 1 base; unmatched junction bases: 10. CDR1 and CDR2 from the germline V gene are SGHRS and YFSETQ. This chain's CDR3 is CASSYGQGTAANTEAFF. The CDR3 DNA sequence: TGCGCCAGCAGCTACGGACAGGGGACGGCTGCGAACACTGAAGCTTTCTTT.

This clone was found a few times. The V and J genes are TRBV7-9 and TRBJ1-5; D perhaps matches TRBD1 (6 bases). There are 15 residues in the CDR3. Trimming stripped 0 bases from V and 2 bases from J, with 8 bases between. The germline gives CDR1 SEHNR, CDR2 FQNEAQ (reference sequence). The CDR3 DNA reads TGTGCCAGCAGCTTAGCTGGGGGCGGCAATCAGCCCCAGCATTTT. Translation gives CASSLAGGGNQPQHF.